The rows below give T cell receptor beta chains drawn from one sample of a study of blood T cell repertoires in COVID-19. Profiled with immunoSEQ multiplex PCR; TCRdb holds only in-frame clones, not every one. The sample yields roughly 240,000 clones, 65% to 90% seen once. Sequenced sample: peripheral blood. The receptor source for this set is a woman in her seventies with acute or convalescent COVID-19. CDR3s include the opening cysteine and the closing phenylalanine or tryptophan. Fields, in order: V gene, CDR3 protein.

TRBV4-1,CASSLRKGGPYNEQFF
TRBV5-4,CASSLAGQGNQPQHF
TRBV30,CAWTPYSYGYTF
TRBV7-2,CASSRSGGAYEQYF
TRBV7-9,CASSLDGQGGFGYTF
TRBV6-2/TRBV6-3,CASSPPFSSYNSPLHF
TRBV6-2/TRBV6-3,CASSYRTGGISRLYQHF
TRBV4-3,CASSPWTETPYGYTF
TRBV5-1,CASSWQGGYTF
TRBV5-4,CASSRNTGGEKLFF
TRBV18,CASSPNGGQPQHF
TRBV7-2,CASSLGWGEKGYTF
TRBV5-1,CASSLGALAGLETQYF
TRBV24-1,CATRTGVTTDTQYF
TRBV19,CASTGNHGYTF